Below, one TCR beta chain is given with its context. Its antigen is not known. The germline V gene has CDR1 MNHEY and CDR2 SVGAGI. V was clipped by 2 bases and J by 0 bases, with 14 bases between them. This CDR3 is 16 amino acids long. The source of the sample is a study of cytomegalovirus exposure and HLA in healthy donors. Study findings and constraints: According to the study, around 180 TCR beta chains were cytomegalovirus-associated.

Primers for the PCR totalled 60 Vbeta and 13 Jbeta. Only in-frame clones appear in the TCRdb table, and some are missing; sequencing was by immunoSEQ multiplex PCR. The table lists under 150,000 clones, roughly 76% of them singletons, with under 15% in the top ten. The clonotype originates from a human donor in good health. The chain has TRBV6-5 and TRBJ2-7, with D perhaps TRBD2 (7 bases). Material for sequencing was PBMCs. This CDR3 reads CASSYSLGGPSYEQYF. CDR3 nucleotides: TGTGCCAGCAGTTACAGTCTGGGGGGGCCCTCCTACGAGCAGTACTTC.